Below, 15 T cell receptor beta chains from the same sample are listed, as sequenced in a study of CD8+CD57+ T cells in acquired aplastic anemia. Patients chosen for sequencing had shown CD8+CD57+ cell expansion by flow cytometry. TCR beta VDJ and CDR3 profiles were obtained from a genomic DNA template. TCRdb reprocessed the reads with MiXCR, giving one entry per CDR3 protein. The sample has over 150,000 distinct CDR3 sequences, approximately 52% seen once. Sequencing used sorted CD4+, CD8+, or CD8+CD57+ T cells (not recorded which) from PBMCs. The receptors were gathered from a human donor with aplastic anemia.

There are many counts of this clonotype. The chain employs TRBV4-1 and TRBJ1-3; D is unclear. With 4 bases removed from V and 2 bases from J, the gap between germline ends came to 9 bases. Per germline, CDR1 MGHRA and CDR2 YSYEKL. The CDR3 extends over 14 amino acids. CDR3 sequence reads: CASSPGQAGNTIYF. Written as DNA, the CDR3 is TGCGCCAGCAGCCCCGGTCAGGCTGGAAACACCATATATTTT.

The table lists this clonotype with many counts. The V call is TRBV6-1, the J call TRBJ2-5; weak D call: TRBD2 (6 bases). V was cut by 4 bases and J by 1 base, with 10 bases left in between. This CDR3 region has 14 residues. Germline V gene data show CDR1 as MNHNS and CDR2 as SASEGT. As DNA, the CDR3 is TGTGCCAGCAGTGGACCGACTAGCCAAGAGACCCAGTACTTC. As protein: CASSGPTSQETQYF.

Turning to this clonotype: It is likely a read error, because the conserved phenylalanine at the end of the CDR3 is missing. Because the CDR3's place on the DNA is in doubt, the DNA is left out and the CDR3 is given as listed by TCRdb. The chain joins TRBV10-3 to TRBJ1-2; the DNA was not compared with TRBD1, the D call given in the table. Termini included, the CDR3 measures 17 amino acids. Germline CDR1 is ENHRY and CDR2 is SYGVKD. CDR3 region: CAISGKGQEHYNYGCTL.

Many counts were recorded for this clonotype. The CDR3, as DNA: TGTGCCAGCAGCTTGGCCCTAGCGGGGGGGACAGATACGCAGTATTTT. The encoded protein is CASSLALAGGTDTQYF. V gene TRBV5-6 combines with J gene TRBJ2-3; TRBD2 matches 12 bases. The length of the CDR3 is 16 residues. CDR1 and CDR2 (germline): SGHDT, YYEEEE. V trimming: 0 bases; J trimming: 3 bases; junction bases outside the gene matches: 2.

DNA for the CDR3: TGTGCCAGCAGCTTAACGTTGAGCCCGTCGGAGACCCAGTACTTC. Translated, it gives CASSLTLSPSETQYF. The gene calls are TRBV7-8 and TRBJ2-5; the D is unclear. Germline loops: CDR1 SGHVS, CDR2 FQNEAQ. Deletions cut 2 bases from V and 5 bases from J, with 15 bases between. The CDR3 is made up of 15 amino acids.

The CDR3 is CSAQPRGGWNQPQHF. The DNA for the CDR3 is TGCAGTGCTCAACCGAGGGGGGGTTGGAATCAGCCCCAGCATTTT. This chain joins TRBV20-1 and TRBJ1-5; D perhaps matches TRBD1 (6 bases). The CDR3 has 15 residues. The germline CDR1 and CDR2 sequences are DFQATT and SNEGSKA (reference sequence). Trimming took off 5 bases at V and 4 bases at J, with 18 bases between the two ends.

The rearrangement uses TRBV2 and TRBJ1-6, with 8 bases identical to TRBD1. CDR1 is SNHLY and CDR2 is FYNNEI in the germline V gene. This CDR3 is built from 14 residues. The V gene end was trimmed by 6 bases and the J gene end by 16 bases; junction bases not matched to a gene: 14. In nucleotides, the CDR3 is TGTGCCAGCAGGGCCGGGACAGGACTAACGGGACTCCACTTT. This encodes CASRAGTGLTGLHF.

This clonotype was seen ten or more times. The gene calls are TRBV7-2 and TRBJ2-1; 9 positions agree with TRBD1. V lost 1 base to trimming and J lost 1 base; unmatched junction nucleotides: 5. This CDR3 is 17 amino acids long. The germline V gene encodes CDR1 SGHTA and CDR2 FQGNSA. CDR3 protein: CASSLGGGQGSYNEQFF. In DNA form, the CDR3 reads TGTGCCAGCAGCTTAGGGGGCGGACAGGGGTCCTACAATGAGCAGTTCTTC. Complete variable domain (other parts from reference TRBV7-2 and TRBJ2-1): GAGVSQSPSNKVTEKGKDVELRCDPISGHTALYWYRQSLGQGLEFLIYFQGNSAPDKSGLPSDRFSAERTGGSVSTLTIQRTQQEDSAVYLCASSLGGGQGSYNEQFFGPGTRLTVL.

This clonotype was seen more than once but under ten times. This sequence joins TRBV2 and TRBJ2-1, with D maybe TRBD2 (6 bases). Germline CDR1 SNHLY, CDR2 FYNNEI. The CDR3 is 14 residues long. With 7 bases removed from V and 6 bases from J, the gap between germline ends came to 16 bases. DNA of the CDR3: TGTGCCAGCAATTCCCCGGGGGTGTCCAATGAGCAGTTCTTC. Protein sequence: CASNSPGVSNEQFF. The full variable domain, in which reference TRBV2 and TRBJ2-1 provide the parts outside the CDR3, is EPEVTQTPSHQVTQMGQEVILRCVPISNHLYFYWYRQILGQKVEFLVSFYNNEISEKSEIFDDQFSVERPDGSNFTLKIRSTKLEDSAMYFCASNSPGVSNEQFFGPGTRLTVL.

V usage is TRBV20-1 and J usage is TRBJ2-1; D might be TRBD2 (5 bases). CDR1 is DFQATT and CDR2 is SNEGSKA in the germline V gene (reference sequence). CDR3 size: 13 residues. The germline V and J ends were trimmed by 6 bases and 2 bases, with 11 bases remaining between them. The CDR3: CSASRLTYNEQFF. The CDR3 bases are TGCAGTGCATCACGACTAACCTACAATGAGCAGTTCTTC.

The chain recombines TRBV5-6 with TRBJ1-6; no reliable D call. Germline CDR1 and CDR2: SGHDT and YYEEEE. The CDR3 consists of 18 residues. Trimming left V 3 bases short and J 1 base short, with 17 bases between. Here the CDR3 DNA reads TGTGCCAGCAGCTCGGGATTTGGAGTGGGATCCTATAATTCACCCCTCCACTTT. Its protein is CASSSGFGVGSYNSPLHF. Looking up the rest from reference TRBV5-6 and TRBJ1-6 gives the full variable domain: DAGVTQSPTHLIKTRGQQVTLRCSPKSGHDTVSWYQQALGQGPQFIFQYYEEEERQRGNFPDRFSGHQFPNYSSELNVNALLLGDSALYLCASSSGFGVGSYNSPLHFGNGTRLTVT.

This clonotype showed up many times. The V gene is TRBV19, the J gene TRBJ1-2; 8 nucleotides align to TRBD1. The CDR3 is 14 amino acids. Germline V lookup: CDR1 LNHDA, CDR2 SQIVND (reference sequence). The V segment lost 4 bases and the J segment 8 bases; nucleotides outside the gene matches: 9. The CDR3 nucleotides are TGTGCCAGTAGTACCCGGACAGGGAGGAACGGCTACACCTTC. Its protein product is CASSTRTGRNGYTF.

This chain connects TRBV5-1 to TRBJ2-3, with D possibly TRBD2 on 6 matching bases. Trimming pared 5 bases from V and 2 bases from J, leaving 15 bases between. The CDR3 has 15 amino acids. Germline V CDR1 and CDR2: SGHRS, YFSETQ. The CDR3 sequence: CASRSLADDTDTQYF. DNA for the CDR3: TGCGCCAGCAGGTCCTTAGCGGATGACACAGATACGCAGTATTTT.

The chain carries TRBV5-2 and TRBJ2-1; the D call in the table, TRBD2, was not verified against the DNA. TRBV5-2 is assigned pseudogene status. The CDR3 sequence is 14 residues long. The CDR3 is CASSFRLAGVVEFF. In nucleotides, the CDR3 is TGTGCCAGCAGCTTTCGACTAGCGGGGGTGGTCGAGTTCTTC.

This chain joins TRBV19 and TRBJ1-5; a weak D match, TRBD1 (5 bases). Trimming shortened V by 9 bases and J by 4 bases, and 28 bases separated the two germline ends. The germline V gene has CDR1 LNHDA and CDR2 SQIVND (reference sequence). CDR3 length equals 18 residues. As DNA, the CDR3 is TGTGCCAGCAGCAAACCAACGGGGCGTTTTCCGTCAAATCAGCCCCAGCATTTT. Its protein is CASSKPTGRFPSNQPQHF. Looking up the rest from reference TRBV19 and TRBJ1-5 gives the full variable domain: DGGITQSPKYLFRKEGQNVTLSCEQNLNHDAMYWYRQDPGQGLRLIYYSQIVNDFQKGDIAEGYSVSREKKESFPLTVTSAQKNPTAFYLCASSKPTGRFPSNQPQHFGDGTRLSIL.